The following is a TCR beta chain sequence with its context. The antigen is unknown. The donors belonged to the roughly 110-subject validation cohort, separate from the roughly 650-subject first cohort. Here immunoSEQ multiplex PCR was the method, and the copy in TCRdb shows in-frame clones only, minus some. The sample holds approximately 260,000 clones, 70% to 90% seen once. This specimen comes from a study of cytomegalovirus exposure and HLA in healthy donors. Study-level background: In a later analysis, the roughly 120 validation repertoires were reported to have used the same platform as the roughly 730 first-cohort repertoires.

Study-wide points: The CMV antigen specificity of a few CMV-associated chains was confirmed through in vitro analysis. The TCR clusters that emerged in the first cohort tended, a later analysis found, to co-occur in the 110 or so validation repertoires.

Germline V lookup: CDR1 MNHEY, CDR2 SMNVEV (reference sequence). The CDR3 is 15 residues long. The ends lost 5 bases at V and 4 bases at J; junction bases unmatched: 10. Sequencing was performed on PBMCs. This rearrangement joins TRBV27 to TRBJ2-7, with 8 bases lining up with TRBD2. The receptor was isolated from a woman younger than 30 in good health and CMV-seronegative. The CDR3 loop is CASSKRESGDYEQYF. The DNA of the CDR3 is TGTGCCAGCAGTAAGCGGGAGAGCGGTGATTACGAGCAGTACTTC.